This TCR beta chain derives from a study of blood T cell repertoires in COVID-19. In the study overall: T cells, B-cell-depleted T cells, or PBMCs supplied cDNA or gDNA.

Here immunoSEQ multiplex PCR was the method, and the copy in TCRdb shows in-frame clones only, minus some. The table includes 200,000 to 300,000 clones, about 87% detected once. The V end lost 9 bases, the J end lost 4 bases, and 13 bases lay between the germline ends. CDR1 MNHNS and CDR2 SASEGT come from the germline V gene. CDR3 size: 13 residues. The chain carries TRBV6-1 and TRBJ1-3; D is unclear. Sequenced: peripheral blood. This receptor was obtained from a woman in her seventies with active or convalescent COVID-19. The CDR3 region has the DNA TGTGCCAGTGGGGAGGTTGGGGGAAACACCATATATTTT. Protein sequence: CASGEVGGNTIYF.